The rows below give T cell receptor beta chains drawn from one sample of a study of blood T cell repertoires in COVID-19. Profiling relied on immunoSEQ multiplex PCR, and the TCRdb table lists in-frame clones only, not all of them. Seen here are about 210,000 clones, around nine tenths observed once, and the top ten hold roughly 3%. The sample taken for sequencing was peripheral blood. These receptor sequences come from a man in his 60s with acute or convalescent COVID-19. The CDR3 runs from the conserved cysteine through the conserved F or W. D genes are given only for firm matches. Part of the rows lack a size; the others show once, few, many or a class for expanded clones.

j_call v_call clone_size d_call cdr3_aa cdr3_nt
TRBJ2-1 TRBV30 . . CAWSVQFGAFSYNEQFF TGTGCCTGGAGTGTACAATTCGGAGCCTTCTCCTACAATGAGCAGTTCTTC
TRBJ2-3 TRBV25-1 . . CASSEFRGTDTQYF TGTGCCAGCAGTGAATTCCGAGGGACAGATACGCAGTATTTT
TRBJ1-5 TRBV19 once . CASTHGGGINQPQHF TGTGCCAGTACCCATGGGGGGGGGATCAATCAGCCCCAGCATTTT
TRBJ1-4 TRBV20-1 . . CSASTGGDEKLFF TGCAGTGCTAGTACCGGAGGGGATGAAAAACTGTTTTTT
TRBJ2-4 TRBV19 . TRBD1 CASSMGDRGGKNIQYF TGTGCCAGTAGTATGGGGGACAGGGGCGGCAAAAACATTCAGTACTTC
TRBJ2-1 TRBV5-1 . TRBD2 CASSSTSGASYNEQFF TGCGCCAGCAGCTCGACTAGCGGGGCCTCATACAATGAGCAGTTCTTC
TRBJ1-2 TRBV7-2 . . CASSSLPLNFGGYTF TGTGCCAGCAGCTCCCTCCCGTTGAATTTCGGTGGCTACACCTTC
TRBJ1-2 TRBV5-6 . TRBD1 CASSLGDRAYGYTF TGTGCCAGCAGCTTGGGGGACAGGGCCTATGGCTACACCTTC
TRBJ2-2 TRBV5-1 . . CASSLDGSTGELFF TGCGCCAGCAGCTTGGATGGCAGCACCGGGGAGCTGTTTTTT
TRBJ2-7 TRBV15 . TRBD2 CATSTLAGGRAYEQYF TGTGCCACCAGCACGCTAGCGGGGGGCCGGGCCTACGAGCAGTACTTC
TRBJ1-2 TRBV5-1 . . CASSPSGYGYTF TGCGCCAGCAGTCCATCGGGTTATGGCTACACCTTC
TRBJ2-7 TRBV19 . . CASSGHVRSYEQYF TGTGCCAGTAGTGGACATGTCCGCTCCTACGAGCAGTACTTC
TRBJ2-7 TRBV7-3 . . CASSPVSGSPGEQYF TGTGCCAGCAGCCCCGTCTCGGGGAGCCCGGGCGAGCAGTACTTC
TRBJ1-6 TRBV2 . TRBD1 CASSEGEGAGSPLHF TGTGCCAGCAGTGAAGGTGAGGGGGCAGGTTCACCCCTCCACTTT
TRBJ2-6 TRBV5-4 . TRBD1 CASSLGLRGLGSGANVLTF TGTGCCAGCAGCTTGGGGTTAAGGGGGCTGGGATCTGGGGCCAACGTCCTGACTTTC
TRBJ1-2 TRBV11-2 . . CASSLDLRASGYGYTF TGTGCCAGCAGCTTAGATCTGAGGGCGAGCGGCTATGGCTACACCTTC
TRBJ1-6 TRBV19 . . CASTPWDMSNSPLHF TGTGCCAGTACCCCGTGGGACATGAGTAATTCACCCCTCCACTTT
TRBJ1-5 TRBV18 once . CASSPGEGPGNQPQHF TGTGCCAGCTCACCGGGGGAGGGACCGGGCAATCAGCCCCAGCATTTT
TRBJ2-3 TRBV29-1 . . CSPSRQITDTQYF TGCAGCCCTTCGCGGCAGATCACAGATACGCAGTATTTT
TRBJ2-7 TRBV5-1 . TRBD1 CASSSGTASSYEQYF TGCGCCAGCAGCTCGGGGACAGCCTCTTCCTACGAGCAGTACTTC
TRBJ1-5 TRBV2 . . CASSEGDRIQPQHF TGTGCCAGCAGTGAGGGTGACAGAATTCAGCCCCAGCATTTT
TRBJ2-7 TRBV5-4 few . CASSLDRAYEQYF TGTGCCAGCAGCTTGGACAGGGCCTACGAGCAGTACTTC
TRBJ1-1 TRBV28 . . CASSSSFTGFEAFF TGTGCCAGCAGTAGCAGTTTCACAGGGTTTGAAGCTTTCTTT
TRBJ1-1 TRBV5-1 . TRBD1 CASSIPGQVDAEAFF TGCGCCAGCAGCATCCCCGGACAGGTTGACGCTGAAGCTTTCTTT
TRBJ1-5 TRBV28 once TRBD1 CASSLSGQGGQPQHF TGTGCCAGCAGTTTATCCGGACAGGGAGGTCAGCCCCAGCATTTT
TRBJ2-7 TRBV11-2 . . CASSFAGPNYEQYF TGTGCCAGCAGCTTTGCAGGGCCAAACTACGAGCAGTACTTC
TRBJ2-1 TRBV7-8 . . CASSLLAGGGLYNEQFF TGTGCCAGCAGCTTACTGGCTGGGGGGGGCCTTTACAATGAGCAGTTCTTC
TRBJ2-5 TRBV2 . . CASSEGRGETQYF TGTGCCAGCAGTGAAGGCCGGGGAGAGACCCAGTACTTC
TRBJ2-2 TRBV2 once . CASTSRAAGELFF TGTGCCAGCACCTCCAGGGCGGCCGGGGAGCTGTTTTTT
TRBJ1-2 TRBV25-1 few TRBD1 CASSNGQGDNYGYTF TGTGCCAGCAGTAACGGACAGGGGGATAACTATGGCTACACCTTC
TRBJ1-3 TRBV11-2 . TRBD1 CASSLDRAGNTIYF TGTGCCAGCAGCCTGGACAGGGCTGGAAACACCATATATTTT
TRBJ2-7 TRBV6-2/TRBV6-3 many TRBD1 CASSTTGDNSYEQYF TGTGCCAGCAGTACGACAGGGGACAACTCCTACGAGCAGTACTTC
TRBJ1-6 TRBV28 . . CASSFTQGYSPLHF TGTGCCAGCAGTTTTACGCAGGGGTATTCACCCCTCCACTTT
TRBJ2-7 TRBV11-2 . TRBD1 CASSFPRGSSYEQYF TGTGCCAGCAGCTTCCCCAGGGGGTCTTCTTACGAGCAGTACTTC
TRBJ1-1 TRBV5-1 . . CASSLARDTEAFF TGCGCCAGCAGCTTGGCCCGGGACACTGAAGCTTTCTTT
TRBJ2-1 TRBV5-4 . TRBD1 CASSSYGTGKGEQFF TGTGCCAGCAGCTCGTACGGGACAGGGAAAGGTGAGCAGTTCTTC
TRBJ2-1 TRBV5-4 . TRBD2 CASSLGGLAGVHEQFF TGTGCCAGCAGCTTGGGTGGGCTAGCGGGGGTCCATGAGCAGTTCTTC
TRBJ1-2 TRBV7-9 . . CASTIVNFGRGYGYTF TGTGCCAGCACCATTGTGAACTTTGGGAGGGGCTATGGCTACACCTTC
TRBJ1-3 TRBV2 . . CASSEDTTGNTIYF TGTGCCAGCAGTGAGGACACCACAGGGAACACCATATATTTT
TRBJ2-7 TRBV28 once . CASSGPGSYEQYF TGTGCCAGCAGTGGTCCAGGTTCCTACGAGCAGTACTTC
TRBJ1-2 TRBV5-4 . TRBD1 CASSGTGPKPGYTF TGTGCCAGCAGCGGGACAGGGCCAAAACCTGGCTACACCTTC
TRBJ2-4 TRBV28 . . CASSLGGRYVNIQYF TGTGCCAGCAGTTTGGGGGGGCGATACGTGAACATTCAGTACTTC
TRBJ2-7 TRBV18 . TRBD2 CASSPPGLTSPTYEQYF TGTGCCAGCTCACCACCTGGGTTGACTAGCCCTACCTACGAGCAGTACTTC
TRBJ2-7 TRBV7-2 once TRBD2 CASSSPPGLAGRIPYEQYF TGTGCCAGCAGCTCCCCACCGGGACTAGCGGGACGTATACCCTACGAGCAGTACTTC
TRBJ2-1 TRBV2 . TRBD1 CASSDSAWDRDYNEQFF TGTGCCAGCAGTGACTCGGCCTGGGACAGGGATTACAATGAGCAGTTCTTC
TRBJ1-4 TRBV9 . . CASSVGTQGEKLFF TGTGCCAGCAGCGTAGGGACCCAGGGGGAAAAACTGTTTTTT
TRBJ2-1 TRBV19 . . CASSLTGSFVSEQFF TGTGCCAGTAGTCTTACGGGGTCTTTTGTTTCTGAGCAGTTCTTC
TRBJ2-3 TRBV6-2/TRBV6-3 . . CASSSRGTGTDTQYF TGTGCCAGCAGCAGCCGCGGGACAGGCACAGATACGCAGTATTTT
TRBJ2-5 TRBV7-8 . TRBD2 CASSLATSDQETQYF TGTGCCAGCAGCTTAGCGACTAGCGACCAAGAGACCCAGTACTTC
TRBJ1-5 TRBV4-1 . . CASSQGGAQGYSNQPQHF TGCGCCAGCAGCCAAGGAGGGGCACAGGGTTATAGCAATCAGCCCCAGCATTTT
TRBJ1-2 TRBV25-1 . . CASQLAGDGYTF TGTGCCAGCCAGCTAGCAGGGGATGGCTACACCTTC
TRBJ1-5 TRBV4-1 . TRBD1 CASSQGPGGPPPQHF TGCGCCAGCAGTCAAGGTCCAGGGGGCCCTCCCCCCCAGCATTTT
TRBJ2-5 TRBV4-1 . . CASSQGGPQETQYF TGCGCCAGCAGCCAAGGGGGCCCTCAAGAGACCCAGTACTTC